This T cell receptor (beta chain) was recovered during a study of blood T cell repertoires in COVID-19. Study-wide background: There were acute and convalescent COVID-19 samples, and they came from the United States, Italy and Spain. T cells, B-cell-depleted T cells, or PBMCs provided the cDNA or gDNA that served as material.

CDR1 is LGHDT, CDR2 YNNKEL, per germline (reference sequence). The CDR3 totals 15 residues. V dropped 4 bases and J dropped 2; count of bases not matched to a gene: 7. Methods used by the authors: Amplification with reference gene primers provided the estimates of nucleated cell counts. Measured with immunoSEQ multiplex PCR; TCRdb has only the in-frame clones, and not every one. That table gives V, J and clone size, and the DNA gave D and trimming. The sample carries around 230,000 clones, around 90% recorded once. The chain combines TRBV3-1 (or the pseudogene TRBV3-2) with TRBJ2-5; 7 bases agree with TRBD1. The TCR sequence derives from a man aged 60 to 69 who had recovered from COVID-19. Sequencing was carried out using peripheral blood. The CDR3 spells CASSLPGQIQETQYF. The DNA for the CDR3 is TGTGCCAGCAGCCTCCCGGGACAGATACAAGAGACCCAGTACTTC.